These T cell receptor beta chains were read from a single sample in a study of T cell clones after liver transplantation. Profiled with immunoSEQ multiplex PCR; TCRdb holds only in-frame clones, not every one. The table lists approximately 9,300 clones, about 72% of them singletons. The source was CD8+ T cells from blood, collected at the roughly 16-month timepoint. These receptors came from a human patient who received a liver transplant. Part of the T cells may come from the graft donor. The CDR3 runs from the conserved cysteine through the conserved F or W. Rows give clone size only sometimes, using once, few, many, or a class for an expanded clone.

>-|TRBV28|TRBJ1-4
CASSLDGATNEKLFF
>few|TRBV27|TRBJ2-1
CASSIRPYNEQFF
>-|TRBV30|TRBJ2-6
CAWSREQGSGANVLTF
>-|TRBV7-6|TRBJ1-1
CASSDGGLGAFF
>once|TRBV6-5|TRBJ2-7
CASSYSTGGSYEQYF
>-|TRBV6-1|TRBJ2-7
CASSDHGTVSYEQYF
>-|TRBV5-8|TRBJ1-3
CASSLDSGNTIYF
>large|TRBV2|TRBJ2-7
CASSEEPGAYYEQYF
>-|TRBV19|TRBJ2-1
CASSIPLGSGGLNEQFF
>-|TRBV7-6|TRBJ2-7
CASSQGGGGIYEQYF
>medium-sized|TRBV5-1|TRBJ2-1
CASSSGTGGALNEQFF
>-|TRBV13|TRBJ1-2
CASSSSRDIELFNYGYTF
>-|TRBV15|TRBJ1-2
CATSRDRDPEAGYTF
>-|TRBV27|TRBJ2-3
CASRHYPTSSTDTQYF
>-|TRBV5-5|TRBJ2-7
CASSLGSTGGSYEQYF
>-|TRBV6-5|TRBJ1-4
CASSYSGVELFF
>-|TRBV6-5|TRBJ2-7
CASSYVSGYEQYF
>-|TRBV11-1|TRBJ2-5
CASSSSSWAVETQYF
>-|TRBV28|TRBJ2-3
CASSLRAGAFSNTQYF
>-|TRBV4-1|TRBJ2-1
CASSSEGAVEQFF
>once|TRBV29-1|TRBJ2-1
CSALLAGGRDEQFF
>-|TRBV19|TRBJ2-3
CASSGATGEDTQYF
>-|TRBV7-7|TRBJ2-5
CASSFVAGTAGETQYF
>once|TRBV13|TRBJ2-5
CASSLTGGQETQYF
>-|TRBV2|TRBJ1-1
CASSDPNTEAFF
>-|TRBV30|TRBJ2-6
CAWSLQGSGANVLTF
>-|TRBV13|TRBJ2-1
CASSRDRGLNEQFF
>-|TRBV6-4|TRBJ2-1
CASSLSGNGEQFF
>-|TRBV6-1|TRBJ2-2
CASQGGSDTGELFF
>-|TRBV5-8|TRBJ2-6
CASSFLGHPSSGANVLTF
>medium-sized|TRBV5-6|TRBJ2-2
CASSPYSYSISGELFF
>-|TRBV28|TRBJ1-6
CASRNLEGGWSPLHF
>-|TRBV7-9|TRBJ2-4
CASSHEGRGQGNIQYF
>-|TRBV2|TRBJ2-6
CATLRNSASSGANVLTF
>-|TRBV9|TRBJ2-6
CASSLIRASGANVLTF
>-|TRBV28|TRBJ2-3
CASSLPPTVVGTDTQYF
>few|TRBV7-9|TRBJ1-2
CASSLSGSGYTF
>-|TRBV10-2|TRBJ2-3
CASSVRGTDTQYF
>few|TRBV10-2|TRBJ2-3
CASSSSDTQYF
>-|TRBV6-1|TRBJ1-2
CAKKSEGGDYGYTF
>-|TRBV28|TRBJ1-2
CASSPGQGGGYTF
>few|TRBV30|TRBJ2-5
CAWSAIPGTGNQETQYF
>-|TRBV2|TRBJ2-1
CASYGVRRSYNEQFF
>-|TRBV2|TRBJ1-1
CASSENTEAFF
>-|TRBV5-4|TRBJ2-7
CASSSDLGQGDYEQYF
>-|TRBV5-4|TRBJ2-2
CASSSRDSENTGELFF
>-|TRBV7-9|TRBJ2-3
CASSLLGAGDTQYF
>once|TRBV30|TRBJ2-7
CAWIGQGDEQYF
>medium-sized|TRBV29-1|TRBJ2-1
CSVAGTSGGEIYNEQFF
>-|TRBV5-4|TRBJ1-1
CASSRTTEAFF
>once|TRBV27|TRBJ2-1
CASSPGTGGLDEQFF
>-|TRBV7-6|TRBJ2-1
CASSPPTGVEQFF
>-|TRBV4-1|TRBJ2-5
CASSRGQGNDQETQYF
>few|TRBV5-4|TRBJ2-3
CASSLGGASTDTQYF
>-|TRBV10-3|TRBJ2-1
CAIAKKSAGYSPSSYNEQFF